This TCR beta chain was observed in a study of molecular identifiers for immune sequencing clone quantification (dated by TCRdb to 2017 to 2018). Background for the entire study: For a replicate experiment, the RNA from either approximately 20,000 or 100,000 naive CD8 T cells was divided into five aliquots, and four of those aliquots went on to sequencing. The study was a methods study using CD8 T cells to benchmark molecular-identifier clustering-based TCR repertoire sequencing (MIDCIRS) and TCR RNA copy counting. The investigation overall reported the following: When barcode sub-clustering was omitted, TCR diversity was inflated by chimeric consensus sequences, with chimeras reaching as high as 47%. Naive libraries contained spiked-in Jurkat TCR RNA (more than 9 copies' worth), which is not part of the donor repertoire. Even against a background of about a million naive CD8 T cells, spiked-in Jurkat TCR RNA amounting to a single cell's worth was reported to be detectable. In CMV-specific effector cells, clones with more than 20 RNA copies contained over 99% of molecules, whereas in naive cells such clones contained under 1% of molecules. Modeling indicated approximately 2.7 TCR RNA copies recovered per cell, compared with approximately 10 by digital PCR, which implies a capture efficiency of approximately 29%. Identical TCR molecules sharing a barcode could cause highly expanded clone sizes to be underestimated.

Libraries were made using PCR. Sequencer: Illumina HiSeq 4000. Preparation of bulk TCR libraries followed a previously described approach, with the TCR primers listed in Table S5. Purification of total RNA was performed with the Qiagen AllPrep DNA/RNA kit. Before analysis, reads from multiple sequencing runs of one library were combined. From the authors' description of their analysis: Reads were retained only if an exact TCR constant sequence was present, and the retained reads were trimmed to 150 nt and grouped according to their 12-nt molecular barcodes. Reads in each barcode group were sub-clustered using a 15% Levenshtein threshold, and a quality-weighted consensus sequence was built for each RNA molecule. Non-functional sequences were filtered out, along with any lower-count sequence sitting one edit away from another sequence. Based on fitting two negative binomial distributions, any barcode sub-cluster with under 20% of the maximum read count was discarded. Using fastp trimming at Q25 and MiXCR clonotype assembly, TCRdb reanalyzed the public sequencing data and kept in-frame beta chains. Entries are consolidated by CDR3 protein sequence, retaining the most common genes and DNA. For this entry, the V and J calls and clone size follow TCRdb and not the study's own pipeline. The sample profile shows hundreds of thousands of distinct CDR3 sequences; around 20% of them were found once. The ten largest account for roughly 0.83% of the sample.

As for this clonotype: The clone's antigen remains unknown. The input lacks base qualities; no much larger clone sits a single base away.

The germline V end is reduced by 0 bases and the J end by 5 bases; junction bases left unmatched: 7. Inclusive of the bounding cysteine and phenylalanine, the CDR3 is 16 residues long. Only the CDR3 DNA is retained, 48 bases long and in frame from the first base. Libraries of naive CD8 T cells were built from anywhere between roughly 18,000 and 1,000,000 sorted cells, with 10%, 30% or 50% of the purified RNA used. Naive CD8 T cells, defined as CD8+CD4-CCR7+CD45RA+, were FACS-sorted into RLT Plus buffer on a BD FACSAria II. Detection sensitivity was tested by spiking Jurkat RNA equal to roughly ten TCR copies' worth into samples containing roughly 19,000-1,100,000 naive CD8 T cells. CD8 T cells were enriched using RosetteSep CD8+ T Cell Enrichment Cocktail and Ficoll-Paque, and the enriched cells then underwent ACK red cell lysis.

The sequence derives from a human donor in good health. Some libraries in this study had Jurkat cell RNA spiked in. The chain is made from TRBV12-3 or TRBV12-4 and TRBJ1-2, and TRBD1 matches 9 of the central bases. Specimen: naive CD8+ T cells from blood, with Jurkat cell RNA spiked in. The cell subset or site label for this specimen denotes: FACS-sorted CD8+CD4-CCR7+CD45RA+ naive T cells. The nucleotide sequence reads TGTGCCAGCAGTTTAGCTTTGACAGGGGGGATATATGGCTACACCTTC. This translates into CASSLALTGGIYGYTF.